Below, 5 T cell receptor beta chains from the same sample are listed, as sequenced in a study of CD4 T cells in relation to SARS-CoV-2 and coronaviruses. Their antigens remain unidentified. CD4+ T cells from unexposed donors were obtained before the COVID-19 pandemic (2011-2018). CD4+ T cells were isolated from the cells after 10 days of culture. Measured with immunoSEQ multiplex PCR; TCRdb has only the in-frame clones, and not every one. The data hold about 28,000 clones, with 76% observed a single time. The sequenced sample was CD4+ T cells from PBMCs, cultured in vitro. The receptor set was obtained from a human donor in good health.

This chain uses TRBV19 with TRBJ1-1; 9 bases fit TRBD1. The CDR3 runs to 14 residues. Germline CDR1 and CDR2: LNHDA and SQIVND (reference sequence). V lost 5 bases, J lost 8 bases, and 9 bases stayed unmatched. CDR3 sequence (DNA): TGTGCCAGTAGTCTGGGACAGGGCGCGTCAGAAGCTTTCTTT. Its protein is CASSLGQGASEAFF.

The chain recombines TRBV6-2 or TRBV6-3 with TRBJ2-1; 8 bases are shared with TRBD2. V was clipped by 2 bases and J by 9 bases; unmatched bases: 9. The CDR3 runs 15 residues. Per the germline V gene, CDR1 is MNHEY and CDR2 is SVGEGT. The CDR3 here is CASSYATGGPSEQFF. As DNA, the CDR3 is TGTGCCAGCAGTTACGCAACGGGGGGGCCTAGTGAGCAGTTCTTC.

The rearrangement links TRBV5-1 to TRBJ2-5, with 7 bases fitting TRBD1. This CDR3 is 15 amino acids long. Germline V gives CDR1 SGHRS, CDR2 YFSETQ. V shed 0 bases, J shed 7 bases, and the junction held 9 bases outside the gene matches. The CDR3 nucleotides read TGCGCCAGCAGCTTGGGGACAGGTCCCAGTGGGACCCAGTACTTC. This translates into CASSLGTGPSGTQYF.

This chain joins TRBV18 and TRBJ2-3, with TRBD1 matching 11 bases. Trimming took 5 bases from V and 5 from J; bases not matched to a gene: 3. The CDR3 runs 14 residues. Germline CDR1 reads KGHSH; CDR2 reads LQKENI. CDR3 coding DNA: TGTGCCAGCTCAGAGGGGACAGGGGGAGATACGCAGTATTTT. It specifies CASSEGTGGDTQYF.

The rearrangement uses TRBV7-2 and TRBJ2-1; possibly TRBD1 for D (7 bases). Germline V lookup: CDR1 SGHTA, CDR2 FQGNSA. This CDR3 spans 14 amino acids. Between the trimmed V and J ends, which lost 0 bases and 12 bases, there was a span of 15 bases. The CDR3 nucleotides are TGTGCCAGCAGCTTAGCAGGCCAGGGGGACTCGCAGTTCTTC. This translates into CASSLAGQGDSQFF. The entire variable domain, with the rest obtained from reference TRBV7-2 and TRBJ2-1, is as follows: GAGVSQSPSNKVTEKGKDVELRCDPISGHTALYWYRQSLGQGLEFLIYFQGNSAPDKSGLPSDRFSAERTGGSVSTLTIQRTQQEDSAVYLCASSLAGQGDSQFFGPGTRLTVL.